Detailed here is one T cell receptor (beta chain). Its antigen is not identified. Researchers ran the assay at a deep level. Methods used by the authors: As immunoSEQ supplied junction-only sequences (without quality scores), filtering differed. The repertoire was sequenced with immunoSEQ multiplex PCR; TCRdb's copy has only in-frame clones and lacks some. D and trimming were read from the DNA, whereas the V and J calls and clone size are those reported in that table. The sample shows around 1,100,000 clones, approximately 80% of them seen only once. The V gene end was trimmed by 6 bases and the J gene end by 0 bases; junction bases not matched to a gene: 3. Germline CDR1 reads MNHNS; CDR2 reads SASEGT. The CDR3 has 14 amino acids. Donors had no recently reported acute infections or vaccinations and were HIV-negative. This specimen belongs to a study of shared clonotypes between healthy human individuals. Study conclusions and caveats: Across a handful of donors, naive CD4 shared roughly 5%, naive CD8 around 3.8%, memory CD4 approximately 2.5%, memory CD8 around 0.42%.

The source material was memory CD4+ T cells from PBMCs. Subset meaning: CD45RA-negative fraction. This chain links TRBV6-1 with TRBJ1-1, with 8 nucleotides matching TRBD1. The source is a man aged 18 to 30 in good health. Some clones in this sample may be carry-over from other donors' samples. As DNA, the CDR3 is TGTGCCAGCAGGTACAGGGGGGTGAACACTGAAGCTTTCTTT. It translates to CASRYRGVNTEAFF.